Listed here are 11 T cell receptor beta chains from one sample, sequenced in a study of spatial heterogeneity in lung cancer. Their recognized antigens are unknown. Overall study results and limits: Tumoral mutation counts were tracked by counts of expanded intratumoral alpha and beta TCRs.

TCRdb recomputed calls from the 5' RACE reads with MiXCR, one row per CDR3 protein. The data contain 5,000 to 5,500 distinct CDR3 sequences, less than 9% of them singletons. This sample's time point: sample taken at primary tumor resection. The sequencing here drew on lung tumor tissue, taken at surgery. All receptors derive from a male donor with early-stage non-small cell lung cancer.

The chain is built from TRBV6-5 and TRBJ1-1; TRBD1 is a possible D gene (6 bases). The CDR3 consists of 14 residues. Germline values: CDR1 MNHEY, CDR2 SVGAGI. V lost 5 bases and J lost 6, with 16 bases in between. CDR3 sequence reads: CASSPRTVGAEAFF. The DNA for the CDR3 is TGTGCCAGCAGTCCTAGGACAGTAGGGGCTGAAGCTTTCTTT.

This clonotype was detected only a few times. The CDR3 protein is CASSFQPGVGAFF. DNA for the CDR3: TGTGCCAGCAGTTTCCAGCCAGGGGTTGGGGCTTTCTTT. V usage is TRBV27 and J usage is TRBJ1-1; tentative D call: TRBD1 (6 bases). From germline, CDR1 is MNHEY and CDR2 SMNVEV (reference sequence). The CDR3 runs 13 residues. V dropped 3 bases and J dropped 11 bases, with 16 bases sitting between them.

This clonotype was picked up many times. This sequence joins TRBV7-2 and TRBJ1-1; 7 positions agree with TRBD1. CDR1 and CDR2 from the germline V gene are SGHTA and FQGNSA. The CDR3 runs to 14 residues. The ends lost 1 base at V and 8 bases at J; junction bases unmatched: 7. The CDR3 DNA sequence: TGTGCCAGCAGCTTAGTAGGGGGCGAGAAAGAAGCTTTCTTT. Translated, it gives CASSLVGGEKEAFF. The full variable domain, in which reference TRBV7-2 and TRBJ1-1 provide the parts outside the CDR3, is GAGVSQSPSNKVTEKGKDVELRCDPISGHTALYWYRQSLGQGLEFLIYFQGNSAPDKSGLPSDRFSAERTGGSVSTLTIQRTQQEDSAVYLCASSLVGGEKEAFFGQGTRLTVV.

This clonotype was picked up a small number of times. The genes are TRBV10-3 and TRBJ2-7; D ambiguous. The V and J ends lost 9 bases and 4 bases respectively, with 13 bases between them. Germline lookup yields CDR1 ENHRY and CDR2 SYGVKD. This CDR3 comprises 12 residues. The CDR3 nucleotides read TGTGCCATTCGGACCGATATGTACGAGCAGTACTTC. It yields the protein CAIRTDMYEQYF.

J is TRBJ2-1 and V is TRBV20-1; TRBD1 aligns across 8 bases. The V gene end was trimmed by 6 bases and the J gene end by 0 bases; junction bases not matched to a gene: 10. Germline loops: CDR1 DFQATT, CDR2 SNEGSKA (reference sequence). There are 16 residues in the CDR3. CDR3 sequence: CSAPAGGPSSYNEQFF. As DNA, the CDR3 is TGCAGTGCCCCGGCAGGGGGCCCTAGCTCCTACAATGAGCAGTTCTTC.

This clonotype has ten or more counts. V gene TRBV5-8 combines with J gene TRBJ1-6; D remains unclear. The CDR3 is 16 residues long. The V gene lost 4 bases and the J gene lost 0 bases, with 11 bases spanning the gap. Per germline, CDR1 SGHTS and CDR2 YDEGEE. The CDR3 bases are TGTGCCAGCAGCCCGGTGGGAAGCTCCTATAATTCACCCCTCCACTTT. Its translation is CASSPVGSSYNSPLHF.

This clonotype turned up a few times. The genes are TRBV7-3 and TRBJ2-2; D gene ambiguous. With 5 bases removed from V and 4 bases from J, the gap between germline ends came to 23 bases. Germline V gives CDR1 SGHTA, CDR2 FQGTGA. The CDR3 loop spans 18 amino acids. DNA of the CDR3: TGTGCCAGCAGCCTCGAAGGGTTTAGTAAAGGCTCCACCGGGGAGCTGTTTTTT. This sequence encodes CASSLEGFSKGSTGELFF.

This clonotype appeared many times. The CDR3 loop reads CATSRGNRGRDQPQHF. The CDR3 DNA is TGTGCCACCAGCAGAGGAAACAGGGGGCGAGATCAGCCCCAGCATTTT. The rearrangement links TRBV15 to TRBJ1-5; 9 bases map to TRBD1. Trimming at V came to 1 base and at J to 5 bases, leaving 6 bases not matched to a gene. The CDR3 runs to 16 residues. Germline V CDR1 and CDR2: LNHNV, YYDKDF (reference sequence).

The sample holds many counts of this clonotype. CDR3 in amino acids: CASSLRENTEAFF. In DNA form, the CDR3 reads TGTGCCAGCAGCTTAAGGGAAAACACTGAAGCTTTCTTT. The chain carries TRBV7-9 and TRBJ1-1; D unresolved. The CDR3 totals 13 residues. V was pared by 2 bases and J by 2 bases, with 6 bases between. CDR1 is SEHNR and CDR2 is FQNEAQ in the germline V gene (reference sequence).

There are many counts of this clonotype. This rearrangement joins TRBV7-2 to TRBJ2-5, with 7 bases that match TRBD1. Germline CDR1 is SGHTA and CDR2 is FQGNSA. The CDR3 is 14 residues long. V lost 5 bases, J lost 5 bases, and 8 bases stayed unmatched. In nucleotides, the CDR3 is TGTGCCAGCAGCAAAGTAGGGGGCAGGGAGACCCAGTACTTC. It translates to CASSKVGGRETQYF.

The CDR3 DNA reads as TGTGCCAGCAGCCCCGAGAATCCGTACGAGCAGTACTTC. It codes for CASSPENPYEQYF. The chain carries TRBV5-4 and TRBJ2-7; D unclear. Germline assignment: CDR1 SGHNT and CDR2 YYREEE (reference sequence). The CDR3 spans 13 residues. The germline V and J ends were trimmed by 4 bases and 4 bases, with 12 bases remaining between them.